The 4 T cell receptor beta chains presented below share a single source sample, sequenced in a study of radiation and T cells in renal cell carcinoma. Noted time point: blood 4 weeks post-SBRT, at nephrectomy. Treatment here: 15 Gy SBRT to primary tumor, nephrectomy 4 weeks later. The assay was immunoSEQ multiplex PCR, and TCRdb's table has in-frame clones only and misses some. The sample records about 74,000 clones, 70% to 90% being singletons. Sequenced material: blood, taken from a patient whose treatment included radiotherapy and nephrectomy. Receptor source: a woman in her sixties or seventies with renal cell carcinoma.

This clone was detected only a few times. The chain couples TRBV7-3 to TRBJ2-2; 7 bases align to TRBD1. Trimming removed 4 bases from V and 5 bases from J; junction bases left unmatched: 1. The germline gives CDR1 SGHTA, CDR2 FQGTGA. The CDR3 covers 13 residues. For the CDR3, the DNA is TGTGCCAGCAGCTACAGGGGTACCGGGGAGCTGTTTTTT. It specifies CASSYRGTGELFF.

The CDR3 is CASSEVPVRNSPLHF. The DNA of the CDR3 is TGTGCCAGCAGTGAGGTCCCCGTACGTAATTCACCCCTCCACTTT. The V gene is TRBV6-1, the J gene TRBJ1-6; D not certain. The germline V and J ends were trimmed by 3 bases and 6 bases, with 12 bases remaining between them. The CDR3 is made up of 15 amino acids. CDR1 and CDR2 from the germline V gene are MNHNS and SASEGT.

The CDR3 sequence is CASSQVPGAFVEKLFF. DNA of the CDR3: TGTGCCAGCAGCCAAGTTCCAGGGGCGTTCGTGGAAAAACTGTTTTTT. The genes are TRBV14 and TRBJ1-4; tentative D call: TRBD1 (6 bases). The CDR3 is 16 amino acids. V lost 1 base and J lost 8, with 17 bases in between. The germline CDR1 and CDR2 sequences are SGHDN and FVKESK.

This clone was seen just once. This chain uses TRBV15 with TRBJ2-7; no definite D call. Germline V gene lookup returns CDR1 LNHNV and CDR2 YYDKDF (reference sequence). CDR3 length: 19 amino acids. Between the trimmed V and J ends, which lost 0 bases and 4 bases, there was a span of 25 bases. CDR3 loop: CATSRESLATPGPWYEQYF. In DNA, the CDR3 is TGTGCCACCAGCAGAGAAAGTCTGGCAACGCCGGGCCCCTGGTACGAGCAGTACTTC.